This is a list of T cell receptor beta chains from one sample in a study of breast tumors, draining lymph nodes, adjacent tissues. TCRdb re-called the multiplex PCR reads through MiXCR, storing one row per CDR3 protein. The sample carries about 180,000 distinct CDR3 sequences, about 33% recorded once. Source material: axillary lymph node tissue. These receptor sequences come from a female donor with breast cancer. Some clones in this sample may be carry-over from other donors' samples. Each CDR3 is given with its conserved first and last residue. D genes are given only for firm matches. Some rows mark clone size as missing; the rest say once, few, many or name a class of expanded clone.

d_gene,v_gene,abundance,j_gene,CDR3aa,CDR3nt
-,TRBV2,many,TRBJ1-5,CASSEVSGVWDQPQHF,TGTGCCAGCAGTGAAGTCTCAGGGGTCTGGGATCAGCCCCAGCATTTT
TRBD2,TRBV11-3,many,TRBJ2-5,CASSSLLAGKETQYF,TGTGCCAGCAGCTCCTTACTAGCGGGGAAAGAGACCCAGTACTTC
-,TRBV27,many,TRBJ2-3,CASSFLLMRQLTDTQYF,TGTGCCAGCAGTTTTCTCCTCATGAGGCAGCTCACAGATACGCAGTATTTT
-,TRBV6-1,many,TRBJ2-2,CASRKARDGTGELFF,TGTGCCAGCAGGAAAGCAAGGGATGGCACCGGGGAGCTGTTTTTT
-,TRBV12-3/TRBV12-4,many,TRBJ1-5,CASRGKGSNSNQPQHF,TGTGCCTCCCGGGGAAAGGGCAGTAACAGCAATCAGCCCCAGCATTTT
-,TRBV7-3,-,TRBJ2-1,CASSLNPGGNNEQLF,TGTGCCAGCAGCTTAAACCCAGGGGGGAACAATGAGCAGCTCTTC
-,TRBV2,many,TRBJ2-4,CASRGGYPLAKNIQYF,TGTGCCAGCAGGGGGGGCTATCCATTAGCCAAAAACATTCAGTACTTC
TRBD1,TRBV11-1,-,TRBJ1-1,CASSRTGTGYTEAFF,TGTGCCAGCAGCCGGACCGGGACAGGGTACACTGAAGCTTTCTTT
-,TRBV28,-,TRBJ1-2,CASSDSSYGYTF,TGTGCCAGCTCGGACAGTTCCTATGGCTACACCTTC
-,TRBV6-2/TRBV6-3,many,TRBJ2-2,CASSSGTITGELFF,TGTGCCAGCAGTTCCGGGACAATCACCGGGGAGCTGTTTTTT
TRBD1,TRBV20-1,many,TRBJ2-5,CSVLGQSGTGDQETQYF,TGCAGTGTTTTGGGGCAATCCGGGACAGGGGACCAAGAGACCCAGTACTTC
-,TRBV11-1,many,TRBJ2-6,CASSLQHASSGANVLTF,TGTGCCAGCAGCTTACAACACGCGAGCTCTGGGGCCAACGTCCTGACTTTC
-,TRBV6-1,-,TRBJ2-2,CASSEEGTSTGELFF,TGTGCCAGCAGTGAAGAGGGGACGAGCACCGGGGAGCTGTTTTTT
-,TRBV12-3/TRBV12-4,many,TRBJ2-7,CASSLEAYEQYF,TGTGCCAGCAGTTTAGAAGCTTACGAGCAGTACTTC
TRBD1,TRBV3-1,many,TRBJ1-3,CASSPRQGSGNTIYF,TGTGCCAGCAGCCCTCGACAGGGATCAGGAAACACCATATATTTT
-,TRBV5-6,-,TRBJ1-1,CASSLGEGRVDTEAFF,TGTGCCAGCAGCTTGGGGGAAGGGCGGGTGGACACTGAAGCTTTCTTT
TRBD1,TRBV24-1,many,TRBJ2-3,CATSAPPGQSTDTQYF,TGTGCCACCAGTGCCCCCCCGGGACAGAGCACAGATACGCAGTATTTT
-,TRBV19,many,TRBJ1-5,CASSPTTGGGRQPQHF,TGTGCCAGTAGCCCAACGACTGGGGGGGGACGGCAGCCCCAGCATTTT
-,TRBV7-2,many,TRBJ1-2,CASSFGTHYGYTF,TGTGCCAGCAGCTTCGGGACTCATTATGGCTACACCTTC
-,TRBV7-2,many,TRBJ2-5,CASRKDSQETQYF,TGTGCCAGCAGGAAGGACAGCCAAGAGACCCAGTACTTC
TRBD2,TRBV20-1,few,TRBJ2-4,CSANLAGEDIQYF,TGCAGTGCCAACCTAGCGGGGGAGGACATTCAGTACTTC
-,TRBV15,many,TRBJ2-5,CATSRGGGEETQYF,TGTGCCACCAGCAGAGGGGGCGGGGAAGAGACCCAGTACTTC
-,TRBV20-1,many,TRBJ1-5,CSAPEGHLAAQPQHF,TGCAGTGCTCCGGAGGGTCACCTGGCGGCGCAGCCCCAGCATTTT
TRBD1,TRBV6-6,many,TRBJ1-3,CASLGQGFGNTIYF,TGTGCCAGCCTGGGACAGGGGTTTGGAAACACCATATATTTT
-,TRBV7-7,many,TRBJ2-7,CASSPSRALSSYEQYF,TGTGCTAGCAGCCCCTCCCGGGCCCTAAGCTCCTACGAGCAGTACTTC
-,TRBV25-1,many,TRBJ2-7,CASSDDYPPYEQYF,TGTGCCAGCAGTGATGACTATCCCCCTTACGAGCAGTACTTC
-,TRBV19,many,TRBJ2-1,CASSPLVWAADEQFF,TGTGCCAGTAGTCCCCTTGTATGGGCCGCGGATGAGCAGTTCTTC
-,TRBV11-2,many,TRBJ1-5,CASSFAQGPDSNQPQHF,TGTGCCAGCAGCTTCGCCCAGGGCCCTGATAGCAATCAGCCCCAGCATTTT
-,TRBV2,many,TRBJ1-4,CASSVGGATNEKLFF,TGTGCCAGCAGTGTGGGGGGGGCAACTAATGAAAAACTGTTTTTT
-,TRBV29-1,many,TRBJ1-3,CSVVTRAGNTIYF,TGCAGCGTTGTGACGAGAGCTGGAAACACCATATATTTT
TRBD2,TRBV11-2,-,TRBJ2-1,CASSPGGVF,TGTGCCAGCAGCCCGGGGGGGGTTTTC
-,TRBV13,-,TRBJ2-7,CASRVPGTPTNGQYF,TGTGCCAGCAGGGTTCCCGGGACACCGACGAACGGGCAGTACTTC
-,TRBV13,many,TRBJ2-3,CASNQIGYSTDTQYF,TGTGCCAGCAACCAGATAGGGTACAGCACAGATACGCAGTATTTT
TRBD1,TRBV2,-,TRBJ2-7,CASRVTGTGMSYEQYF,TGTGCCAGCAGGGTTACCGGGACAGGTATGTCCTACGAGCAGTACTTC
-,TRBV28,-,TRBJ1-5,CASSPKLGGNQPQHF,TGTGCCAGCAGTCCCAAGTTGGGGGGCAATCAGCCCCAGCATTTT
TRBD2,TRBV7-9,many,TRBJ2-5,CASSLLTSAVAQETQYF,TGTGCCAGCAGCTTGTTGACTAGCGCGGTTGCTCAAGAGACCCAGTACTTC
TRBD1,TRBV19,few,TRBJ1-1,CGSSKRGQLNTEAFF,TGTGGCAGTAGTAAAAGGGGACAGTTGAACACTGAAGCTTTCTTT
TRBD2,TRBV2,many,TRBJ2-7,CASCGGSSYEQYF,TGTGCCAGCTGCGGGGGGAGCTCCTACGAGCAGTACTTC
TRBD1,TRBV7-9,many,TRBJ2-5,CASSPRQGAGETQYF,TGTGCCAGCAGTCCTCGACAGGGGGCAGGGGAGACCCAGTACTTC
-,TRBV11-2,many,TRBJ1-2,CASSYEPGRDYGYTF,TGTGCCAGCAGCTACGAACCGGGACGGGATTATGGCTACACCTTC
-,TRBV9,many,TRBJ2-1,CASSENGVSNEQFF,TGTGCCAGCAGCGAGAATGGGGTCTCCAATGAGCAGTTCTTC
-,TRBV19,many,TRBJ1-3,CASSLGSHSGNTIYF,TGTGCCAGTAGTTTGGGGTCCCACTCTGGAAACACCATATATTTT
TRBD1,TRBV24-1,many,TRBJ1-1,CATSDVPAGGRNTEAFF,TGTGCCACCAGTGATGTCCCGGCAGGGGGTAGGAACACTGAAGCTTTCTTT
-,TRBV5-8,many,TRBJ2-7,CASRATGTYEQYF,TGTGCCAGCAGGGCGACAGGTACCTACGAGCAGTACTTC